This T cell receptor beta chain appears in the sequencing data of a study of cytomegalovirus exposure and HLA in healthy donors. Findings and caveats of the study: Donors were assumed by presence/absence analyses to have roughly uniform sequencing depth.

In the PCR, 60 Vbeta and 13 Jbeta primers were used. Some clones are missing from TCRdb's copy, which holds only in-frame ones; the method was immunoSEQ multiplex PCR. The sample carries under 300,000 clones, around 80% recorded once. The CDR3 sequence is 15 residues long. After removal of 4 bases from V and 4 bases from J, the junction contained 6 bases not matched to a gene. Germline CDR1 and CDR2: MGHRA and YSYEKL. With respect to this clone: What it binds is not known.

This sequence was found in a woman aged 55-75 years in good health and CMV-seropositive. The V and J genes are TRBV4-1 and TRBJ1-2; TRBD1 matches 10 bases. The sample consisted of PBMCs. The CDR3 loop is CASSRGTGDVYGYTF. CDR3 nucleotide sequence: TGCGCCAGCAGCCGGGGGACAGGGGACGTCTATGGCTACACCTTC.